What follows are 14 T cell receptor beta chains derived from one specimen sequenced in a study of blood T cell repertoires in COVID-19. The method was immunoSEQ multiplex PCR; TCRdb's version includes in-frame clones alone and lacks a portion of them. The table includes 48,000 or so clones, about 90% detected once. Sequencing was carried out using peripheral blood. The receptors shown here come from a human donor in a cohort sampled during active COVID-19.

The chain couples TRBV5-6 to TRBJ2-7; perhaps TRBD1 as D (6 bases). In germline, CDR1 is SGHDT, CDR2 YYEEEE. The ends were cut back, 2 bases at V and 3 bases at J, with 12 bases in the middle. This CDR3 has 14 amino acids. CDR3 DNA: TGTGCCAGCAGCTTAGGTGGGACACTCTACGAGCAGTACTTC. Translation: CASSLGGTLYEQYF.

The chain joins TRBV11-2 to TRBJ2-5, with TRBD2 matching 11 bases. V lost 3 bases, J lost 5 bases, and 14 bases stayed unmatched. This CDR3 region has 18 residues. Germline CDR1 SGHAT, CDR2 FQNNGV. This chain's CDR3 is CASSFSLAGGNEEETQYF. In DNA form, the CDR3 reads TGTGCCAGCAGCTTTTCGCTAGCGGGAGGAAACGAAGAGGAGACCCAGTACTTC.

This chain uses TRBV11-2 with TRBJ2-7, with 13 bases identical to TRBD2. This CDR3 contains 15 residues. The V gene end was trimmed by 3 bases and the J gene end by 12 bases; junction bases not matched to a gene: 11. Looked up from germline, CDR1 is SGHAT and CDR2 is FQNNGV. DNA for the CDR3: TGTGCCAGCAGCTTGGACTCTGGACTAGCGGGAGCTTTGTACTTC. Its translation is CASSLDSGLAGALYF.

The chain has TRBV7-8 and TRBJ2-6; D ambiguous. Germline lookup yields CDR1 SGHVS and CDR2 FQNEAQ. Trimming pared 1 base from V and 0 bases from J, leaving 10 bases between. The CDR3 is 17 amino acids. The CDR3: CASSLESAGSGANVLTF. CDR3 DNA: TGTGCCAGCAGCTTAGAGTCGGCAGGCTCTGGGGCCAACGTCCTGACTTTC. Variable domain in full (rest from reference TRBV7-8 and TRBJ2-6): GAGVSQSPRYKVAKRGQDVALRCDPISGHVSLFWYQQALGQGPEFLTYFQNEAQLDKSGLPSDRFFAERPEGSVSTLKIQRTQQEDSAVYLCASSLESAGSGANVLTFGAGSRLTVL.

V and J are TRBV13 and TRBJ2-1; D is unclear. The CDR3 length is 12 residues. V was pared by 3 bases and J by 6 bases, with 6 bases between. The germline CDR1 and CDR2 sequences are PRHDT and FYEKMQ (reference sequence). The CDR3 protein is CASSFPSNEQFF. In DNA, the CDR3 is TGTGCCAGCAGCTTTCCTAGCAATGAGCAGTTCTTC.

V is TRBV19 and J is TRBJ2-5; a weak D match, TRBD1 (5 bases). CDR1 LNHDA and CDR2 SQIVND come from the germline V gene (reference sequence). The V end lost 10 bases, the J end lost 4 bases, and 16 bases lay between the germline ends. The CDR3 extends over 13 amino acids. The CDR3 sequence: CATTNFRGETQYF. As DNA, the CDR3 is TGTGCCACCACAAATTTTAGGGGAGAGACCCAGTACTTC. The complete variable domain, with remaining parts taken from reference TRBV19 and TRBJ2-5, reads DGGITQSPKYLFRKEGQNVTLSCEQNLNHDAMYWYRQDPGQGLRLIYYSQIVNDFQKGDIAEGYSVSREKKESFPLTVTSAQKNPTAFYLCATTNFRGETQYFGPGTRLLVL.

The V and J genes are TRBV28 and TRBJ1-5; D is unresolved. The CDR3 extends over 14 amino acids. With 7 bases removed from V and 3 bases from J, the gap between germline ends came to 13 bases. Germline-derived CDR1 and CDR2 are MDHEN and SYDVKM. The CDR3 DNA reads TGTGCCAGCACCACCGCGGCTTTCAATCAGCCCCAGCATTTT. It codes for CASTTAAFNQPQHF.

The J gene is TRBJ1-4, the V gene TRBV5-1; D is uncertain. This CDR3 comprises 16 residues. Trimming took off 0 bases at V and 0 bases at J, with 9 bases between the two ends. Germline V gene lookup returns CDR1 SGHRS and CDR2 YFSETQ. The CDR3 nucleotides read TGCGCCAGCAGCTTGGGTAACATTGCAACTAATGAAAAACTGTTTTTT. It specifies CASSLGNIATNEKLFF.

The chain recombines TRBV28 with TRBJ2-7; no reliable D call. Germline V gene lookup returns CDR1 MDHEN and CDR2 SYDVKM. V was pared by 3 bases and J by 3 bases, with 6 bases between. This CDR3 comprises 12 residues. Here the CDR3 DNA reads TGTGCCAGCAGTTTGTCCGGCTACGAGCAGTACTTC. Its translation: CASSLSGYEQYF.

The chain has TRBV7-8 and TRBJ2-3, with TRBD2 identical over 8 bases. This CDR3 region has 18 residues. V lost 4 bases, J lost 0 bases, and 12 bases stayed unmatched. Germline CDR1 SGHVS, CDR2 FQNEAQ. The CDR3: CASSSQGLAGRSTDTQYF. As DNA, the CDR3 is TGTGCCAGCAGCTCCCAGGGGCTAGCGGGTCGTAGCACAGATACGCAGTATTTT.

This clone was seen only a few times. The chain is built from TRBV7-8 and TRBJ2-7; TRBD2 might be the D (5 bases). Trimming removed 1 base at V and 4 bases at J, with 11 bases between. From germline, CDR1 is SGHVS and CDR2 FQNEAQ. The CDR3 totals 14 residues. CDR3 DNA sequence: TGTGCCAGCAGCTTAGGTGGGAGTTTGTACGAGCAGTACTTC. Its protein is CASSLGGSLYEQYF.

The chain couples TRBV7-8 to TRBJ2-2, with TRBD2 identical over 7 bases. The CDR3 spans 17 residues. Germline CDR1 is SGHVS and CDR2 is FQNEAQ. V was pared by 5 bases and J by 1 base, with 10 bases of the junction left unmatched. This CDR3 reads CASSPGPGEGNTGELFF. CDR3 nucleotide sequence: TGTGCCAGCAGCCCAGGGCCTGGGGAGGGGAACACCGGGGAGCTGTTTTTT.

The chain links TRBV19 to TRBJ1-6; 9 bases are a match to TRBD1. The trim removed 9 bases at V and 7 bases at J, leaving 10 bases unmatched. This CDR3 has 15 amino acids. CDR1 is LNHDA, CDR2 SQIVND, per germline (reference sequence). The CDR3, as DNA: TGTGCCAGCAATTCGATAGGGACAGGGAATTCACCCCTCCACTTT. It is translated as CASNSIGTGNSPLHF.

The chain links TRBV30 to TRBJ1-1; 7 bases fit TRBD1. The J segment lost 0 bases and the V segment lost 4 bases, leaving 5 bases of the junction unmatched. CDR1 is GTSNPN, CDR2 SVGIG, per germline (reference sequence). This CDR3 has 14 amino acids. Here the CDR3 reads CAWNRQGLNTEAFF. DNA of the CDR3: TGTGCCTGGAACCGACAGGGATTGAACACTGAAGCTTTCTTT.